This TCR beta chain came from a study of cytomegalovirus exposure and HLA in healthy donors. Study-level findings and limits: With later analysis, a missense DCLRE1C variant became linked to TCR beta V- and J-gene trimming. It was reportedly the case that the classifier diagnosed cytomegalovirus status with high specificity and sensitivity. A cluster of highly shared sequence variants was likely a sequencing artifact.

Researchers ran the PCR with 60 Vbeta and 13 Jbeta primers. Data came from immunoSEQ multiplex PCR; TCRdb stores just in-frame clones and leaves some out. The sample shows roughly 58,000 clones, and approximately 9.9% sits with its ten largest clones. Points on this clone: No antigen is known for it.

The germline V gene encodes CDR1 SGHRS and CDR2 YFSETQ. With 0 bases removed from V and 4 bases from J, the gap between germline ends came to 9 bases. This CDR3 is 14 amino acids long. The TCR was taken from a woman aged 45-65 years in good health and CMV-seropositive. The chain carries TRBV5-1 and TRBJ2-3; D remains ambiguous. Sequencing was done on a sample of PBMCs. CDR3 loop: CASSLAGRADTQYF. CDR3 DNA sequence: TGCGCCAGCAGCTTGGCAGGTCGAGCAGATACGCAGTATTTT.